The source of this T cell receptor beta chain is a study of cytomegalovirus exposure and HLA in healthy donors. Study summary: HLA-typed donors were the source of approximately 85 million unique TCRs held in an early data release.

A remark on this clone: Antigen unknown. The sample holds other DNA sequences that translate to the same CDR3.

Use of 60 Vbeta and 13 Jbeta primers characterized the PCR. Profiled with immunoSEQ multiplex PCR; TCRdb holds only in-frame clones, not every one. The sample carries about 130,000 clones, 74% recorded once. This CDR3 has 15 amino acids. The J segment lost 4 bases and the V segment lost 3 bases, leaving 4 bases of the junction unmatched. CDR1 and CDR2 (germline): KGHSH, LQKENI. Study results and limitations: A later analysis reported that several of the most significant clusters appeared to be linked to common viral pathogens, among them Epstein-Barr virus. A few CMV-associated chains were confirmed in vitro to be specific for CMV antigens. Immune exposure information available was restricted to CMV serostatus.

Source material: PBMCs. This receptor was identified in a woman in her forties or fifties in good health and CMV-seropositive. The chain uses TRBV18 and TRBJ2-1; TRBD2 matches at 9 bases. Here the CDR3 reads CASSPQRGDYNEQFF. CDR3 nucleotide sequence: TGTGCCAGCTCACCCCAGCGGGGGGATTACAATGAGCAGTTCTTC.